This T cell receptor beta chain derives from a study of human T cells and chemical hapten exposure. Study context: Donors were sensitized with 2% DPC on the upper inner arm. The patients were mostly female; they had alopecia areata, totalis or universalis. Overall study results and limits: Positively correlated with patch test score were the counts of PT1 expanded TCRs.

Sample time point: pre-sensitization, week 0. Treatment in this sample: therapeutic diphenylcyclopropenone sensitization with weekly scalp DPC. At least ten counts were recorded for this clonotype. Its antigen is unidentified. V dropped 6 bases and J dropped 5 bases, with 13 bases sitting between them. CDR3 length: 13 residues. The library labeled individual cDNA molecules by adding unique molecular identifiers to them. TCRdb re-called the RACE reads with MiXCR, one entry per CDR3 protein. Of fewer than 350,000 distinct CDR3 sequences listed, approximately 7.5% are singletons. The receptor was isolated from a man younger than 35 with alopecia areata. Some clones in this sample may be carry-over from other donors' samples. The chain couples TRBV12-3 or TRBV12-4 to TRBJ1-1, with unresolved D. The specimen was whole blood, collected in connection with sensitization to the hapten diphenylcyclopropenone (DPC). The CDR3 loop reads CASSLLRETEAFF. The DNA of the CDR3 is TGTGCCAGCAGCCTGTTGAGGGAAACTGAAGCTTTCTTT.